This is a list of T cell receptor beta chains from one sample in a study of CD8 T cells in ankylosing spondylitis. TCRdb processed the 5' RACE reads anew with MiXCR; each CDR3 protein has one entry. The data contain around 770,000 distinct CDR3 sequences, 15% to 20% of them singletons. Sequenced input: blood, either unsorted or a sorted T cell fraction (not recorded which). The receptors shown here come from a male donor with ankylosing spondylitis. The conserved cysteine and the conserved F or W are not part of the CDR3 here. The size of a clone is reported for some rows only, either as once, few or many, or as a class for expanded clones.

clone size | J gene | V gene | CDR3 protein
few | TRBJ2-5 | TRBV5-1 | ASTSQGAKETQY
few | TRBJ1-2 | TRBV7-9 | ASSRGTEFGYT
. | TRBJ2-5 | TRBV28 | ASSPQGGKRNRD
. | TRBJ2-1 | TRBV28 | ASSIQGGLYNEQF
. | TRBJ1-1 | TRBV29-1 | SVRTGSTEAF
. | TRBJ1-5 | TRBV4-1 | ASSPDGGGNSNQPQH
. | TRBJ2-2 | TRBV24-1 | ATSATANTGELF
. | TRBJ2-4 | TRBV20-1 | SARDPRGFNIQY
. | TRBJ2-1 | TRBV6-5 | ASSFRDSTYNEQF
. | TRBJ2-3 | TRBV10-3 | AISSGGAATDTQY
. | TRBJ2-3 | TRBV7-9 | ASSIRPDRSLTDTQY
. | TRBJ1-5 | TRBV5-1 | ASSGGTGGQPQH
. | TRBJ2-1 | TRBV4-1 | ASSQESAGAGNEQF
few | TRBJ2-3 | TRBV5-1 | ASSRTSGGPDTQY
. | TRBJ2-7 | TRBV7-8 | ASSDGQSYEQY
many | TRBJ2-1 | TRBV28 | ASSLTGEYNEQF
many | TRBJ2-7 | TRBV20-1 | SARVAGAQEGYEQY
few | TRBJ2-2 | TRBV18 | ASGPFVPAGELF
. | TRBJ2-2 | TRBV12-3/TRBV12-4 | ASSLATYSPTGELF
few | TRBJ2-3 | TRBV20-1 | SARDEASGESDTQY
few | TRBJ2-1 | TRBV4-3 | ASSQLRTGYNEQF
few | TRBJ2-7 | TRBV5-6 | ASRPTGLSAESSYEQY
many | TRBJ2-4 | TRBV7-8 | ASSLGDYRGKNIQY
few | TRBJ2-1 | TRBV11-2 | ASSPDTVWRDQKDNEQF